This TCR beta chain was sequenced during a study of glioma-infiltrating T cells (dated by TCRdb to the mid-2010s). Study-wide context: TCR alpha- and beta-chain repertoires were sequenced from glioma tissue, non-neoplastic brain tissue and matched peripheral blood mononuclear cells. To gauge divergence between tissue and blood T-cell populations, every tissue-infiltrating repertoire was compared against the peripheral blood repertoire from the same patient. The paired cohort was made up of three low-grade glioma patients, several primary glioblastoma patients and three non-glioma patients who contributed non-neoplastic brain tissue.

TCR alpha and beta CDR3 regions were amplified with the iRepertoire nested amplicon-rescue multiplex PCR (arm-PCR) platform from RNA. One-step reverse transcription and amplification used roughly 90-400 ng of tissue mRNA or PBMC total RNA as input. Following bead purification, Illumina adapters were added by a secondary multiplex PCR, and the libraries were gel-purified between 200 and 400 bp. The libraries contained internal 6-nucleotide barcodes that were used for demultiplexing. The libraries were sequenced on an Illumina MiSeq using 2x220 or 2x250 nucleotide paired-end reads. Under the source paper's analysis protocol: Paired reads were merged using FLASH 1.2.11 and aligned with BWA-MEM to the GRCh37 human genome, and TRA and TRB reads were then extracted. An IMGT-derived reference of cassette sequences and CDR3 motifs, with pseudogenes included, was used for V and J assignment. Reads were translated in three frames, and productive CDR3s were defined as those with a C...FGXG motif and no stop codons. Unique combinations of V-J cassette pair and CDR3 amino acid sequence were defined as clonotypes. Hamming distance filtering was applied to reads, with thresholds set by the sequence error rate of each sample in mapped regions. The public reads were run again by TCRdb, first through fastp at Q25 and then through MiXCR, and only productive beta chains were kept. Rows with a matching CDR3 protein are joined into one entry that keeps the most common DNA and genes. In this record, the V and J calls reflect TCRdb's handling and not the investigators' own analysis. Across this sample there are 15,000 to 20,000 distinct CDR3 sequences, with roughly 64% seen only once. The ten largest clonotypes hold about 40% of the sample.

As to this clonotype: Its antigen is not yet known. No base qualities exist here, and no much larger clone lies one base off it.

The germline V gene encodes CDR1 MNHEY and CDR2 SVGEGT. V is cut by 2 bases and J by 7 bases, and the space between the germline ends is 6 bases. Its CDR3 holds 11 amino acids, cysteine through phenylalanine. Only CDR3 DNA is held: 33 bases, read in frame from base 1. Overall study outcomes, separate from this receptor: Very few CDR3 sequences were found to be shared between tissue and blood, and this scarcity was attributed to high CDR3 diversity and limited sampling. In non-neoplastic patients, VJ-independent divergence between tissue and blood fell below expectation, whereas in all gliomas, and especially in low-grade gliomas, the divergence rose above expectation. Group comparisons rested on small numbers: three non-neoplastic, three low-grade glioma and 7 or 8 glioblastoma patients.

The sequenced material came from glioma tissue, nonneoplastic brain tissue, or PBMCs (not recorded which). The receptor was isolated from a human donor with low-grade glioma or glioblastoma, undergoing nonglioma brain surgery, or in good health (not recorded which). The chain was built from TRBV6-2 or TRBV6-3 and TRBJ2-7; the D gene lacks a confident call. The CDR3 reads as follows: CASSYASEQYF. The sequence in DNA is TGTGCCAGCAGTTACGCGTCTGAGCAGTACTTC.